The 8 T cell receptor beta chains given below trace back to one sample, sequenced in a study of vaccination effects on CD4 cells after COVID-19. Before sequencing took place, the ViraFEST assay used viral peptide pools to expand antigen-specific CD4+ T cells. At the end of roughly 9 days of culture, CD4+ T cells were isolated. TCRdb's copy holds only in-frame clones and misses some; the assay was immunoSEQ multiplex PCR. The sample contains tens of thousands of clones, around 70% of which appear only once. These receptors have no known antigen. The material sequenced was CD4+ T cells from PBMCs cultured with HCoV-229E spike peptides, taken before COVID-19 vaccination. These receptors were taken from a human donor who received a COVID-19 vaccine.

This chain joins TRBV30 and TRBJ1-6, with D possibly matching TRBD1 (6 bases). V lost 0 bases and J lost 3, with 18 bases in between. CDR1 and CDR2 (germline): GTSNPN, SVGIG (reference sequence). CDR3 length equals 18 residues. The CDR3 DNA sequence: TGTGCCTGGAGTGTAAGGGTGACAGGCGTTCTCTATAATTCACCCCTCCACTTT. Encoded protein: CAWSVRVTGVLYNSPLHF.

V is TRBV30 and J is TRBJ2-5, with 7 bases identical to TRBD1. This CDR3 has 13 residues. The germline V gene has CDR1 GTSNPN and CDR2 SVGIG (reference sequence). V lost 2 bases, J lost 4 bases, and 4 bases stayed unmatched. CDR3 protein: CAWSIRGRETQYF. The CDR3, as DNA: TGTGCCTGGAGTATAAGGGGGCGAGAGACCCAGTACTTC.

CDR3 nucleotides: TGCAGCGTTGAACGCGGTGACTATGGCTACACCTTC. This sequence encodes CSVERGDYGYTF. This chain links TRBV29-1 with TRBJ1-2; unclear D gene. This CDR3 comprises 12 residues. The V gene's germline CDR1 is SQVTM and CDR2 ANQGSEA. V lost 2 bases and J lost 3, with 7 bases in between.

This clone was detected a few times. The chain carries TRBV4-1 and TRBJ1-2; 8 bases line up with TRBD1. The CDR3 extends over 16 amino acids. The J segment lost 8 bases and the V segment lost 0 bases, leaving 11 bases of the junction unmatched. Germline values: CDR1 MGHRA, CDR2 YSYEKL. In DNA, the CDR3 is TGCGCCAGCAGCCAAGAAGGGGTACAGGGGGGAGAAGGCTACACCTTC. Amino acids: CASSQEGVQGGEGYTF.

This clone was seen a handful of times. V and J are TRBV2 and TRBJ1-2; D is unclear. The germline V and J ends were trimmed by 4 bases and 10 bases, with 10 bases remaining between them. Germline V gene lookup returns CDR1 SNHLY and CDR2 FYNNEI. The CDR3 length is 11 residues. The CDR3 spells CASSAIRNYTF. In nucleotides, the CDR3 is TGTGCCAGCAGTGCGATTAGGAACTACACCTTC.

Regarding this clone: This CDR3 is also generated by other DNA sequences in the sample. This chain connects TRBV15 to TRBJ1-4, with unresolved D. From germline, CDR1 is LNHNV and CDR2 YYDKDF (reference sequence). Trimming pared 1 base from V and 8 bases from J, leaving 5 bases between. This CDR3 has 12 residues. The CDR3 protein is CATSRGGEKLFF. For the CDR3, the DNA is TGTGCCACCAGCAGAGGAGGGGAAAAACTGTTTTTT. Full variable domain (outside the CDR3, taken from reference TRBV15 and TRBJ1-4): DAMVIQNPRYQVTQFGKPVTLSCSQTLNHNVMYWYQQKSSQAPKLLFHYYDKDFNNEADTPDNFQSRRPNTSFCFLDIRSPGLGDTAMYLCATSRGGEKLFFGSGTQLSVL.

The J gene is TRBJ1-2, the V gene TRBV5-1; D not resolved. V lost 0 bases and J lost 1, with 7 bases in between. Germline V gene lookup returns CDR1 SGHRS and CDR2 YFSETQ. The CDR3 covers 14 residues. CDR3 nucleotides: TGCGCCAGCAGCTTGGATGGGCTTAACTATGGCTACACCTTC. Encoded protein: CASSLDGLNYGYTF.

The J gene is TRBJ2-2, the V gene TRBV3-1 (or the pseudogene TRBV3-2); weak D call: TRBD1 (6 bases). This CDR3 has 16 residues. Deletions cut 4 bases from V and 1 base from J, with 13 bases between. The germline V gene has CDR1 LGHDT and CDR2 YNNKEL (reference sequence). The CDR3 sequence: CASSPGRTENTGELFF. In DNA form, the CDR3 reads TGTGCCAGCAGCCCGGGACGGACAGAGAACACCGGGGAGCTGTTTTTT.